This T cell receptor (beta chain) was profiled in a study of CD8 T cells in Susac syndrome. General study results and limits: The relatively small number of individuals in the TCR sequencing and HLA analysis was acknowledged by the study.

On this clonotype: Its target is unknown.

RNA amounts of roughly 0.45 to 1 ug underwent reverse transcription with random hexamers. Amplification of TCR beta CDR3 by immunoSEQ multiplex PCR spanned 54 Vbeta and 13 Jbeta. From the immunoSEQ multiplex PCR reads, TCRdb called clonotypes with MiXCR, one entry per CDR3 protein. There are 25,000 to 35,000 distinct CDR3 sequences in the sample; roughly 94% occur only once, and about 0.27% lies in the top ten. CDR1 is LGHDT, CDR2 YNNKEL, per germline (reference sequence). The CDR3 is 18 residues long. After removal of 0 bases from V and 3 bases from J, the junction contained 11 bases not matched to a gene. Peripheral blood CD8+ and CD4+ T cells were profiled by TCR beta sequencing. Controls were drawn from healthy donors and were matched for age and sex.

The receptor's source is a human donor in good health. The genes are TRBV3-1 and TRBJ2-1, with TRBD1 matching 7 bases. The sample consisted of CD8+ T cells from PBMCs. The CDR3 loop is CASSQDPPCRTGYNEQFF. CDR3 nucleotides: TGTGCCAGCAGCCAAGATCCACCTTGCCGGACAGGCTACAATGAGCAGTTCTTC.